This T cell receptor (beta chain) was retrieved from a study of T cells after yellow fever vaccination (dated by TCRdb to the late 2010s). For context, the study as a whole: Staining for CD3, CD45RA, CCR7 and CD95 was used to sort memory subsets (EM, EMRA, CM and Tscm) on a BD FACS Aria III. The SMART-Seq v4 Ultra Low Input RNA kit was used to prepare libraries from fractions with low cell numbers. To follow T-cell clones before and after both primary and booster YFV17D yellow fever vaccination, bulk TCR alpha and beta repertoires underwent longitudinal sequencing. The cohort comprised two healthy male donors, one aged 18 to 30 and one aged 30 to 39 years. Blood samples were taken at several timepoints before and after primary and secondary immunization, and bulk PBMC replicates and cell subsets were isolated. Memory subsets were sorted on days 0, 15 and 45 and at 18 months after primary vaccination, and on days 0, 15 and 45 after the 30-year booster.

CDR1 and CDR2 are read off the germline V gene as ENHRY and SYGVKD. Spanning cysteine to phenylalanine, the CDR3 consists of 14 amino acids. The only DNA kept is the CDR3, 42 bases in frame from the first base. Here V drops 4 bases and J drops 2 bases, and the junction holds 3 bases not matched to any gene. In its sample, this clonotype was seen many times. No much larger clone is present one base from it, and per-base qualities are unavailable. TCR cDNA was synthesized by 5'RACE template switching, which introduced a universal primer site and unique molecular identifiers. Priming for cDNA synthesis came from both the TCR alpha and TCR beta constant segments. Library amplification involved two PCR steps, and the second step added sample barcodes and sequencing adapters. Sequencing of libraries was done on Illumina HiSeq 2500 (2x100 bp) or NovaSeq (2x150 bp). Per the source publication's procedure: Demultiplexing of reads and collapsing into UMI consensus sequences were performed with MIGEC, and V(D)J alignment was carried out with MiXCR. Using edgeR on replicate PBMC samples, clonotypes were called vaccine-responding if FDR was below 0.01 and the log2 fold change was above 5 up to day 15. CD4 or CD8 identity was assigned to each bulk clonotype according to whether the clonotype was present at higher abundance in the sequenced CD4 repertoire or the sequenced CD8 repertoire. To estimate how each clone was distributed across memory phenotypes, clonotype frequencies in memory subsets were weighted by the numbers of FACS-sorted cells. The public reads were reprocessed in TCRdb via fastp at Q25 and MiXCR, keeping in-frame beta chains. Identical CDR3 proteins give one entry, which carries the most common genes and DNA. These V and J calls originate from TCRdb's pipeline instead of the authors' own analysis. Recorded for this sample are approximately 24,000 distinct CDR3 sequences; about 5.5% of them occurred a single time. Clones ranked in the top ten supply approximately 12% of the sample.

Overall study results and their limits: Because the study included only a couple of donors, the extent to which the findings can be generalized is limited. The secondary T-cell response was weaker than the primary response but faster, peaking on day 5 instead of day 15. After the booster, most clones that had expanded after primary vaccination were detected again (nearly 98% of CD4 and more than 85% of CD8), suggesting broad maintenance of memory. Computational filtering was required because FACS-sorted repertoires could contain abundant contaminating clonotypes from the bulk population. On day 0, almost all vaccine-responding clonotypes were found to be below detection in the sorted memory subsets. A small fraction of clonotypes showed up in both the CD4 and CD8 compartments, probably as a result of convergent recombination.

The meaning of the sample's treatment or condition label: live attenuated yellow fever vaccine strain. A standard Ficoll-Paque protocol was used to isolate PBMCs from peripheral blood. For sorted memory subsets, RNA extraction was done with the RNeasy Micro Kit. Recombination linked TRBV10-3 to TRBJ2-5, and 8 junctional nucleotides match TRBD1. This TCR was recovered from a man between 25 and 39 years old who received the YFV17D yellow fever vaccine. The source was PBMCs, either bulk or a sorted T-cell subset (CD4+, CD8+, memory, or dextramer-sorted; not recorded which), collected 15 days after the yellow fever booster vaccination. The DNA reads as follows: TGTGCCATCAGTGCAGGACAGGGACAAGAGACCCAGTACTTC. The encoded protein is CAISAGQGQETQYF.